This record covers a single T cell receptor beta chain. The target antigen is unknown. The entry originates in a study of OX40 agonist ivuxolimab in advanced cancers. Study-wide points: Some patients who did not respond also had low normalized T-cell clonal expansion.

This CDR3 is 13 amino acids long. The V and J ends lost 7 bases and 0 bases respectively, with 9 bases between them. Germline V CDR1 and CDR2: MDHEN, SYDVKM. The table came from immunoSEQ multiplex PCR; TCRdb's copy has only in-frame clones and leaves some out. The sample gives roughly 90,000 clones, approximately 91% of which show up once; under 0.35% is in the top ten. This sequence was found in an adult with an advanced solid tumor such as melanoma, head and neck, liver or kidney cancer. The material sequenced was CD4+ or CD8+ T cells sorted from blood, taken in a trial of the OX40 agonist ivuxolimab. The rearrangement links TRBV28 to TRBJ1-1, with D uncertain. The CDR3 DNA reads TGTGCCAGCATCGCTGGGATGAACACTGAAGCTTTCTTT. Its translation: CASIAGMNTEAFF.